The entry below describes one T cell receptor beta chain. The antigen this receptor binds is unknown. Nothing much larger sits one base from this clone, and base qualities are not available. These data are taken from a study of blood T cell repertoires in COVID-19 (dated by TCRdb to 2018 to 2020). Context from the whole study: Samples covering the acute and convalescent phases of COVID-19 were provided by collaborators in the United States, Italy and Spain. The prospective study material was composed of cDNA or gDNA derived from T cells, B-cell-depleted T cells, or PBMCs. The dataset comprised deeply sampled blood TCRbeta repertoires from subjects exposed to, actively infected with, or recovered from COVID-19. The repertoires were released in a freely available public database intended as a resource for research on the immune response to SARS-CoV-2. The samples were drawn from the first 160 participants of the ongoing ImmuneRACE study and from about 1,200 subjects provided by 6 global collaborators. Nearly every sample came with metadata listing a de-identified subject ID, COVID-19 status, age in years and sex. Where available, HLA class I and class II types were taken from metadata supplied by the sample provider and were not determined by assay-based typing. Study-wide findings and limitations: The amount of clinical and demographic metadata varied by source and participant and was provided uncurated.

The CDR3 holds 21 amino acids from the cysteine to the phenylalanine. Only the CDR3 part of the read is kept: 63 bases, read in frame from the first base. From V the trimming removes 0 bases and from J it removes 0 bases, while the gene matches leave 13 bases of the junction unaccounted for. CDR1 and CDR2, per the germline V gene (reference sequence), are LNHDA and SQIVND. Participants in the prospective study were enrolled through a virtual design, were aged about 18 to 89 years, and lived in roughly 26 United States geographic areas. In the prospective study, participants were assigned to cohorts based on the clinical history participants reported in a screening survey and a study questionnaire. Each participant in the prospective study had whole blood, serum and a nasopharyngeal or oropharyngeal swab collected by mobile phlebotomists. Prospective study participants could optionally give additional blood draws and questionnaires over a roughly two-month period. Prospective study blood samples were shipped either frozen or at room temperature before DNA extraction.

TCRbeta CDR3 regions were amplified from genomic DNA using the immunoSEQ Assay, a bias-controlled multiplex PCR. In the original analysis: The number of nucleated cells in each sample was estimated from the amplification of reference gene primers within the assay. To quantify the absolute abundance of each unique TCRbeta CDR3 rearrangement, sequence reads were collapsed and filtered. Productive Simpson clonality was computed per sample as the square root of Simpson's diversity index over productive rearrangements. This is the immuneACCESS table as TCRdb keeps it, with only in-frame sequences that have V and J called. A part of the clones is gone; compared with another copy, unresolved V genes explain less than half, and the rest is unexplained. The DNA gave D and trimming, while V, J and clone size come from that table. Within this sample are a few hundred thousand clones, with roughly 89% of them counted one time only. The ten largest clones capture 10% to 13% of the sample.

In this chain, TRBV19 is recombined with TRBJ2-6; 8 junctional bases match TRBD2. Sample: PBMCs or T cells enriched from blood (not recorded which). The sequence derives from a man aged 18 to 30 with acute COVID-19. The CDR3 amino acid sequence is: CASSIDPLTSGDSSGANVLTF. DNA sequence: TGTGCCAGTAGTATAGACCCCCTAACTAGCGGAGATAGCTCTGGGGCCAACGTCCTGACTTTC.